The present T cell receptor (beta chain) was sequenced within a study of early T cells in non-severe SARS-CoV-2 infection (dated by TCRdb to about 2021). Describing the broader study: Because TCR sequencing was done on bulk RNA from unsorted whole blood, the alpha and beta chains could not be paired. Overall study outcomes, separate from this receptor: VDJdb matching was skewed toward anti-spike CD8 responses and likely underestimated virus-specific expansions, missing private and CD4 specificities.

Set within a cohort of healthcare workers in London, UK, this nested case-control study involved weekly PCR testing of nasopharyngeal swabs along with blood sampling. Healthcare workers were enrolled in the week of the UK lockdown, from 23 to 31 March 2020, and were followed every week for up to roughly 16 weeks. This clonotype was found many times. It lacks a known antigen. Base-call qualities are not available, and no considerably larger clone is one nucleotide away. The CDR3 sequence holds 16 residues, the cysteine and phenylalanine included. Here the CDR3 DNA is all that survives: 48 bases in frame from base 1. CDR1 and CDR2 (SGHTA, FQGNSA) derive from the germline V gene. Relative to germline, V is missing 1 base and J is missing 0 bases, with 3 bases of the junction outside any gene match. Library method: 5' RACE. TCRdb lists the instrument as NextSeq 500. In the TCR library protocol, unique molecular identifiers were attached to individual cDNA molecules to correct for PCR bias and sequencing error. Both TCR alpha and beta chains were sequenced, and tight co-correlation was observed between alpha and beta sequence abundances in each sample. The study's own analysis went as follows. V gene, J gene and CDR3 annotation of TCR sequences was performed with Decombinator V4. TCRs were defined as expanded if a significant change between any two time points was detected under a Poisson model with p below 0.0001. TCR abundances were normalised to the total number of TCRs sequenced per sample and were expressed as counts per million. TRAV1-2 paired with TRAJ12, TRAJ20 or TRAJ33 defined MAIT TCRs, while TRAV10 paired with TRAJ18 defined iNKT TCRs. VDJdb, accessed 1 November 2021, was searched for CMV, EBV and SARS-CoV-2 annotated TCRs, excluding TCRs annotated for multiple antigens. The public reads were reanalyzed by TCRdb: fastp trimming at Q25, MiXCR alignment, in-frame beta chains only. Entries that share a CDR3 protein sequence are merged under the most common genes and DNA. The authors' filters were not applied to this entry. This sample lists about 22,000 distinct CDR3 sequences; about 3.7% were detected once. The biggest ten clones account for roughly 5.5% of the sample.

The sample consisted of whole blood. This sequence uses TRBV7-2 and TRBJ2-1, with 7 bases in between that match TRBD2. The receptor was derived from an adult who was a healthcare worker with PCR-confirmed SARS-CoV-2 infection or an uninfected control (not recorded which). The DNA reads as follows: TGTGCCAGCAGCTTAGATGGCGGGAGCTCCTACAATGAGCAGTTCTTC. Its protein is CASSLDGGSSYNEQFF.